Following are 20 T cell receptor beta chains from one sample sequenced in a study of blood T cell repertoires in COVID-19. Sequencing used immunoSEQ multiplex PCR; TCRdb keeps in-frame clones, though not all of them. The sample carries 45,000 to 55,000 clones, over 70% recorded once. The material sequenced was peripheral blood. Every receptor here comes from a human donor with active or convalescent COVID-19. The donor label of this sample is uncertain.

The CDR3 here is CASSAIQGGNSPLHF. In DNA form, the CDR3 reads TGCGCCAGCAGCGCTATCCAGGGGGGCAATTCACCCCTCCACTTT. J is TRBJ1-6 and V is TRBV5-1, with 7 bases fitting TRBD1. The CDR3 has 15 residues. Germline loops: CDR1 SGHRS, CDR2 YFSETQ. The trim removed 4 bases at V and 7 bases at J, leaving 8 bases unmatched. The whole variable domain, filled in from reference TRBV5-1 and TRBJ1-6, reads KAGVTQTPRYLIKTRGQQVTLSCSPISGHRSVSWYQQTPGQGLQFLFEYFSETQRNKGNFPGRFSGRQFSNSRSEMNVSTLELGDSALYLCASSAIQGGNSPLHFGNGTRLTVT.

The chain employs TRBV28 and TRBJ1-6; maybe TRBD1 (6 bases). V was pared by 5 bases and J by 2 bases, with 19 bases between. The CDR3 totals 18 residues. Germline CDR1 MDHEN, CDR2 SYDVKM. The DNA of the CDR3 is TGTGCCAGCAGTCGTTGGGGGGGGGCAGATCCCTATAATTCACCCCTCCACTTT. It codes for CASSRWGGADPYNSPLHF. Together with reference TRBV28 and TRBJ1-6, the CDR3 gives the full variable domain: DVKVTQSSRYLVKRTGEKVFLECVQDMDHENMFWYRQDPGLGLRLIYFSYDVKMKEKGDIPEGYSVSREKKERFSLILESASTNQTSMYLCASSRWGGADPYNSPLHFGNGTRLTVT.

J is TRBJ1-2 and V is TRBV21-1; no check of the table's D call, TRBD1, against the DNA was made. TRBV21-1 is classified as a pseudogene. CDR3 length equals 15 residues. Here the CDR3 reads CASSKGQKGIYGYTF. In nucleotides, the CDR3 is TGTGCCAGCAGCAAAGGTCAGAAGGGGATCTATGGCTACACCTTC.

This clone was recorded only once. V is TRBV6-1 and J is TRBJ1-6; TRBD1 matches at 11 bases. The J segment lost 9 bases and the V segment lost 4 bases, leaving 11 bases of the junction unmatched. There are 17 residues in the CDR3. The germline V gene has CDR1 MNHNS and CDR2 SASEGT. CDR3 bases: TGTGCCAGCAGTGCCCGAGGACAGGGGGCAAGTGGTTCACCCCTCCACTTT. Translation: CASSARGQGASGSPLHF.

This chain joins TRBV7-2 and TRBJ1-5; 7 nucleotides align to TRBD1. Germline V gene data show CDR1 as SGHTA and CDR2 as FQGNSA. This CDR3 is 16 amino acids long. After removal of 1 base from V and 3 bases from J, the junction contained 6 bases not matched to a gene. This CDR3 reads CASSLGGQRNNQPQHF. The CDR3 DNA reads as TGTGCCAGCAGCTTAGGGGGACAGAGAAACAATCAGCCCCAGCATTTT.

The chain uses TRBV11-2 and TRBJ1-2, with D unresolved. The CDR3 contains 13 residues. Germline V gene sequence: CDR1 SGHAT, CDR2 FQNNGV. Trimming removed 5 bases from V and 1 base from J, with 8 bases in between. The CDR3 loop reads CASSTRGNYGYTF. In DNA form, the CDR3 reads TGTGCCAGCAGCACCCGGGGTAACTATGGCTACACCTTC.

The rearrangement uses TRBV7-3 and TRBJ1-1; D unclear. The CDR3 runs to 15 residues. Looked up from germline, CDR1 is SGHTA and CDR2 is FQGTGA. The V end lost 0 bases, the J end lost 4 bases, and 12 bases lay between the germline ends. CDR3 bases: TGTGCCAGCAGCTTAACCGGCGGGGTCGGCACTGAAGCTTTCTTT. Protein sequence: CASSLTGGVGTEAFF.

This clone came up a few times. CDR3 nucleotide sequence: TGTGCCAGCAGCTTAGATCTTGAAGAAAACAGGGGAATTTCGGGGGAGCAGTACTTC. Amino acids: CASSLDLEENRGISGEQYF. The rearrangement uses TRBV11-3 and TRBJ2-7; 7 bases are shared with TRBD1. Unmatched junction bases numbered 21, after V lost 0 bases and J lost 7 bases. The germline V gene encodes CDR1 SGHNT and CDR2 YENEEA. The CDR3 consists of 19 residues.

The gene calls are TRBV5-4 and TRBJ1-6; 8 nucleotides align to TRBD1. The CDR3 is 16 residues long. CDR1 SGHNT and CDR2 YYREEE come from the germline V gene (reference sequence). The trim removed 4 bases at V and 1 base at J, leaving 4 bases unmatched. The CDR3 loop reads CASSDRTGSYNSPLHF. CDR3 bases: TGTGCCAGCAGCGACAGGACAGGGTCCTATAATTCACCCCTCCACTTT.

The chain recombines TRBV29-1 with TRBJ2-5, with D possibly matching TRBD2 (6 bases). This CDR3 is 13 amino acids long. The germline V gene has CDR1 SQVTM and CDR2 ANQGSEA. The V end lost 4 bases, the J end lost 4 bases, and 13 bases lay between the germline ends. In nucleotides, the CDR3 is TGCAGCGTTGGCGGGCGGGGACGAGAGACCCAGTACTTC. This translates into CSVGGRGRETQYF. Drawing the rest from reference TRBV29-1 and TRBJ2-5, the complete variable domain is SAVISQKPSRDICQRGTSLTIQCQVDSQVTMMFWYRQQPGQSLTLIATANQGSEATYESGFVIDKFPISRPNLTFSTLTVSNMSPEDSSIYLCSVGGRGRETQYFGPGTRLLVL.

This clone was recorded only once. The chain recombines TRBV19 with TRBJ2-1, with D possibly TRBD1 on 5 matching bases. V lost 4 bases to trimming and J lost 5 bases, with 15 bases between them. The CDR3 loop spans 15 amino acids. CDR1 and CDR2 (germline): LNHDA, SQIVND (reference sequence). DNA of the CDR3: TGTGCCAGTAGTACCTACGCCCGACAGAACAATGAGCAGTTCTTC. Its protein product is CASSTYARQNNEQFF.

The rearrangement joins TRBV7-3 to TRBJ2-2; weak D call: TRBD1 (6 bases). Trimming removed 0 bases from V and 7 bases from J, with 12 bases in between. CDR3 length: 15 amino acids. Germline V gene data show CDR1 as SGHTA and CDR2 as FQGTGA. The CDR3 protein is CASSLTGQPGGELFF. The CDR3 DNA reads TGTGCCAGCAGCTTAACGGGACAACCGGGCGGGGAGCTGTTTTTT.

This clone has only a few counts. The rearrangement uses TRBV7-3 and TRBJ1-1, with D possibly TRBD1 on 6 matching bases. The length of the CDR3 is 15 residues. Looked up from germline, CDR1 is SGHTA and CDR2 is FQGTGA. Trimming stripped 2 bases from V and 3 bases from J, with 13 bases between. The CDR3 loop is CASSLGGTKDTEAFF. CDR3 sequence (DNA): TGTGCCAGCAGCTTAGGGGGCACAAAGGACACTGAAGCTTTCTTT.

This chain joins TRBV10-2 and TRBJ1-2; a weak D match, TRBD1 (5 bases). V lost 2 bases, J lost 1 base, and 11 bases lay in between. CDR1 and CDR2 (germline): WSHSY, SAAADI. CDR3 length: 15 amino acids. CDR3 sequence: CASSEPQGGNYGYTF. CDR3 sequence (DNA): TGCGCCAGCAGTGAGCCCCAGGGCGGTAACTATGGCTACACCTTC.

This rearrangement joins TRBV5-8 to TRBJ1-2; D remains unclear. The germline CDR1 and CDR2 sequences are SGHTS and YDEGEE. This CDR3 has 15 residues. Deletions cut 2 bases from V and 4 bases from J, with 15 bases between. The CDR3 DNA is TGTGCCAGCAGCTTATGGCAGAACCCCCTCTATGGCTACACCTTC. Encoded protein: CASSLWQNPLYGYTF.

The chain employs TRBV7-8 and TRBJ2-2; D not resolved. The CDR3 spans 15 residues. V gave up 5 bases and J gave up 0 bases, with 10 bases separating them. Germline V gene data show CDR1 as SGHVS and CDR2 as FQNEAQ. Written as DNA, the CDR3 is TGTGCCAGCAGCAGTACGGGTGCGAACACCGGGGAGCTGTTTTTT. Translating gives CASSSTGANTGELFF.

The genes are TRBV5-1 and TRBJ1-3, with a possible D match to TRBD1 (6 bases). The CDR3 is made up of 14 amino acids. Trimming shortened V by 4 bases and J by 4 bases, and 12 bases separated the two germline ends. The V gene's germline CDR1 is SGHRS and CDR2 YFSETQ. CDR3 loop: CASSRTGSGNTIYF. CDR3 DNA: TGCGCCAGCAGCAGAACAGGGTCGGGAAACACCATATATTTT.

This clone was counted once. This chain connects TRBV6-2 or TRBV6-3 to TRBJ2-1; 11 nucleotides line up with TRBD2. CDR3 size: 15 residues. Germline CDR1 and CDR2: MNHEY and SVGEGT. V lost 6 bases, J lost 4 bases, and 5 bases stayed unmatched. CDR3 in amino acids: CASSPGLADYNEQFF. CDR3 coding DNA: TGTGCCAGCAGCCCGGGACTAGCGGATTACAATGAGCAGTTCTTC.

The chain combines TRBV7-8 with TRBJ1-1; possibly TRBD1 for D (6 bases). Per the germline V gene, CDR1 is SGHVS and CDR2 is FQNEAQ. V was clipped by 3 bases and J by 1 base, with 15 bases between them. The CDR3 spans 16 residues. The CDR3 is CASSLALDRPNTEAFF. The CDR3 bases are TGTGCCAGCAGCTTGGCCCTGGACAGACCGAACACTGAAGCTTTCTTT. The whole variable domain, filled in from reference TRBV7-8 and TRBJ1-1, reads GAGVSQSPRYKVAKRGQDVALRCDPISGHVSLFWYQQALGQGPEFLTYFQNEAQLDKSGLPSDRFFAERPEGSVSTLKIQRTQQEDSAVYLCASSLALDRPNTEAFFGQGTRLTVV.

This clone was detected only a few times. This rearrangement joins TRBV10-3 to TRBJ2-7; 12 nucleotides line up with TRBD1. Unmatched junction bases numbered 5, after V lost 4 bases and J lost 1 base. The CDR3 totals 16 residues. The germline gives CDR1 ENHRY, CDR2 SYGVKD. The CDR3 bases are TGTGCCATCAGTGTTGGGGACAGGGGGCAGTCCTACGAGCAGTACTTC. Translation: CAISVGDRGQSYEQYF.